These 3 T cell receptor beta chains originate from one sample sequenced in a study of OX40 agonist ivuxolimab in advanced cancers. Library creation used the immunoSEQ multiplex PCR assay. TCRdb re-hosts the immuneACCESS table, in-frame sequences only. Its copies lack some clones; in the studies checked, an unresolved V gene accounts for under half of them, and the cause for the rest is not known. This sample comprises some 80,000 clones, about 92% of them detected only once. The ten largest clones take up 4% to 5% of the sample. Sequences were derived from CD4+ or CD8+ T cells sorted from blood, sampled in a trial of the OX40 agonist ivuxolimab. The receptor set was obtained from an adult with an advanced solid tumor such as melanoma, head and neck, liver or kidney cancer.

The gene calls are TRBV5-1 and TRBJ1-1; possible D gene TRBD1, 5 bases. CDR1 is SGHRS and CDR2 is YFSETQ in the germline V gene. V lost 3 bases and J 1 base, leaving 13 bases between the germline ends. The CDR3 extends over 15 amino acids. The CDR3 DNA follows: TGCGCCAGCAGCTCGGAGGGACCGACGAACACTGAAGCTTTCTTT. Its translation is CASSSEGPTNTEAFF.

The genes are TRBV6-5 and TRBJ2-7; D not resolved. The germline CDR1 and CDR2 sequences are MNHEY and SVGAGI. This CDR3 region has 12 residues. V lost 7 bases and J 6 bases, leaving 13 bases between the germline ends. The CDR3 loop reads CASTLHQGEQYF. The CDR3 nucleotides read TGTGCCAGCACCCTTCACCAAGGCGAGCAGTACTTC.

The gene calls are TRBV5-4 and TRBJ2-1, with D possibly matching TRBD2 (6 bases). Trimming pared 3 bases from V and 2 bases from J, leaving 18 bases between. The CDR3 runs to 17 residues. CDR1 is SGHNT and CDR2 is YYREEE in the germline V gene (reference sequence). The DNA for the CDR3 is TGTGCCAGCAGCTCCCTTGGGGGAGCGGGCACCTACAATGAGCAGTTCTTC. It yields the protein CASSSLGGAGTYNEQFF.